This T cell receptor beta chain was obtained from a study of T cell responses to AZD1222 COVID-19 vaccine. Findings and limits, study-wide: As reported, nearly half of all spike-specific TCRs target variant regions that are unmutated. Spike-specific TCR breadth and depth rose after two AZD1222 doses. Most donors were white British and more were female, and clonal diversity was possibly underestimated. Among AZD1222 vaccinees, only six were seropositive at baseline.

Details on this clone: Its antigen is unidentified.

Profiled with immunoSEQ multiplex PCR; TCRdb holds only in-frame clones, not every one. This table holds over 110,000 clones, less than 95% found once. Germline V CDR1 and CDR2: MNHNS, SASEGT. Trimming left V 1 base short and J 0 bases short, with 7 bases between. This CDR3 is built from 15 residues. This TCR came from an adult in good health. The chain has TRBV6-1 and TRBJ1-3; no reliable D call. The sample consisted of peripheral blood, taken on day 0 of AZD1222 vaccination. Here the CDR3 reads CASSEGQLSGNTIYF. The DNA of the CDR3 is TGTGCCAGCAGTGAAGGTCAACTCTCTGGAAACACCATATATTTT.